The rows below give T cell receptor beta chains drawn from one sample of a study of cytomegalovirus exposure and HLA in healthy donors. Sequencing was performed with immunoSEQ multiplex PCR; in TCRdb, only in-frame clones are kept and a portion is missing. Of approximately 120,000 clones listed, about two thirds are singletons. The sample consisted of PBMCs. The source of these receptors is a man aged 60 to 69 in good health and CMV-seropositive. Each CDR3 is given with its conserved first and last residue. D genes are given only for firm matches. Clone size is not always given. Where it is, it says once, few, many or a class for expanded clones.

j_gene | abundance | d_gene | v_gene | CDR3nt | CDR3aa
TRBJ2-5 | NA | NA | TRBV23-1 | TGCGCCAGCAGTCAAAAACAGGGTGACCAAGAGACCCAGTACTTC | CASSQKQGDQETQYF
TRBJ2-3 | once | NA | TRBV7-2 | TGTGCCAGCAGCCACGGACTAAGTACAGATACGCAGTATTTT | CASSHGLSTDTQYF
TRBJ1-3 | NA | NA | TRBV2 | TGTGCCAGTAACCGGGAACGAGACGTGGGAAACACCATATATTTT | CASNRERDVGNTIYF
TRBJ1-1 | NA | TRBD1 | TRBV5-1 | TGCGCCAGCAGCTTGCGGGACAGGTACACTGAAGCTTTCTTT | CASSLRDRYTEAFF
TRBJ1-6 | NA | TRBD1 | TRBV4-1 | TGCGCCAGCGGGACAGGCAACTCACCCCTCCACTTT | CASGTGNSPLHF
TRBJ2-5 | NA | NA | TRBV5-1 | TGCGCCAGCAGCTTGGCGAAGGGGTGGACCCAGTACTTC | CASSLAKGWTQYF
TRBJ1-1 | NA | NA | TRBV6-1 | TGTGCCGGCCGAGAGCTGACGGGTCTCCTCACTGAAGCTTTCTTT | CAGRELTGLLTEAFF
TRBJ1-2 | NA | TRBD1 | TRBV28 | TGTGCCAGCAGAAGCACGACAGGGGGGTTCTATGGCTACACCTTC | CASRSTTGGFYGYTF
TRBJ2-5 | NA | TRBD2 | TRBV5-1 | TGCGCCAGCAGCTTGACCGGACTAGCGGCACAAGAGACCCAGTACTTC | CASSLTGLAAQETQYF
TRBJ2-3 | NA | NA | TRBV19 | TGTGCCAGTAGGCAACAGGGAGATACGCAGTATTTT | CASRQQGDTQYF
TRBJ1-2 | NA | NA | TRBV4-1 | TGCGCCAGCAGCCAAGATCGGGCTAACTATGGCTACACCTTC | CASSQDRANYGYTF
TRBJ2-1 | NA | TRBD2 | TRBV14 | TGTGCCAGCAGCCACCGGGGGAGGGTTTACCACAATGAGCAGTTCTTC | CASSHRGRVYHNEQFF
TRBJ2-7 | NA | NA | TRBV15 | TGTGCCACCAGCAGAGATCGTCCTTACGAGCAGTACTTC | CATSRDRPYEQYF
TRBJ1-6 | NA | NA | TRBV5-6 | TGTGCCAGCAGCTTGGGGGCCCTCTCCTATAATTCACCCCTCCACTTT | CASSLGALSYNSPLHF
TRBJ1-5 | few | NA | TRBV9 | TGTGCCAGCAGCGTATATGGCGACGGGAGACAGCCCCAGCATTTT | CASSVYGDGRQPQHF
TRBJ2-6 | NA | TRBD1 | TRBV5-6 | TGTGCCAGCAGCCAAAACAGGGGCCCCAACTCTGGGGCCAACGTCCTGACTTTC | CASSQNRGPNSGANVLTF
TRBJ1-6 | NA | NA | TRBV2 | TGTGCCAGCAGTGAAGCGCTTACGGGGTCACCCCTCCACTTT | CASSEALTGSPLHF
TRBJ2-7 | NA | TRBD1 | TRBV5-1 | TGCGCCAGCAGCTTGGGATGGACAGGGCAGGCCTACGAGCAGTACTTC | CASSLGWTGQAYEQYF
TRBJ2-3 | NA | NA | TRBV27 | TGTGCCAGCAGTTTTTCGGTGATCACAGATACGCAGTATTTT | CASSFSVITDTQYF
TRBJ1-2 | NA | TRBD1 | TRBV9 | TGTGCCAGCAGCGTAGCAGGGGGTTACACCTTC | CASSVAGGYTF
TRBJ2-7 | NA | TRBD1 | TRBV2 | TGTGCCAGCAGTGACCCCGGACGGGACAGGGGATACGAGCAGTACTTC | CASSDPGRDRGYEQYF
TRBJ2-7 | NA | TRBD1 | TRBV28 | TGTGCCAGCAGTTTACGACAGGGTGGTTGGCAGTACTTC | CASSLRQGGWQYF
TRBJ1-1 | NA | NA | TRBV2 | TGTGCCAGCAGTGAAGTAAATGAAGCTTTCTTT | CASSEVNEAFF
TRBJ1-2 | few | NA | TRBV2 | TGTGCCAGCAGTGAAACGACAGCAACCTATGGCTACACCTTC | CASSETTATYGYTF
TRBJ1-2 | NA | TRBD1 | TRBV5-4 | TGTGCCAGCAGCTTGGGGGGACAGATTGGCTACACCTTC | CASSLGGQIGYTF
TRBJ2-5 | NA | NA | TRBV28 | TGTGCCAGCAGCCTAGGAGTCAGGGAAGGGGAGACCCAGTACTTC | CASSLGVREGETQYF
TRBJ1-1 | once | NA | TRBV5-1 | TGCGCCAGCAGCCCCCCGGGGGGTAACACTGAAGCTTTCTTT | CASSPPGGNTEAFF
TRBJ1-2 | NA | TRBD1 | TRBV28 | TGTGCCAGCAGTGACAGGGTATGGGGCTACACCTTC | CASSDRVWGYTF
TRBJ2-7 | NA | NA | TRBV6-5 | TGTGCCAGCAGCCTGGATGGGCACGAGCAGTACTTC | CASSLDGHEQYF
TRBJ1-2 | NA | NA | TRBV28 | TGTGCCATAAGGGGATTTTCAGGGGTGGACTATGGCTACACCTTC | CAIRGFSGVDYGYTF
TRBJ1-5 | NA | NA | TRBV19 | TGTGCCAGTGCCTGGGCCAGGGACAATCAGCCCCAGCATTTT | CASAWARDNQPQHF